Below are 27 T cell receptor beta chains sequenced from a single sample in a study of T cells in Graves' hyperthyroidism and ophthalmopathy. Amplification yielded TCR beta CDR3 regions, with RNA transcripts as the source. RT-PCR in the first round (using the HTBI primer set) targeted the TCR CDR3. Using its own MiXCR run on the multiplex PCR reads, TCRdb lists one record per CDR3 protein. The sample has 450,000 to 650,000 distinct CDR3 sequences, roughly 18% seen once. The sequencing sample was made of blood. Every receptor here comes from a woman in her late teens or twenties with Graves' ophthalmopathy.

The chain is built from TRBV4-2 and TRBJ1-5; D is ambiguous. The CDR3 loop spans 17 amino acids. CDR1 is LGHNA, CDR2 YNFKEQ, per germline. Trimming took off 0 bases at V and 0 bases at J, with 12 bases between the two ends. The CDR3 loop is CASSQEGRYRSNQPQHF. CDR3 nucleotides: TGTGCCAGCAGCCAAGAGGGAAGGTACCGTAGCAATCAGCCCCAGCATTTT.

As regards this clonotype: An end of the junction does not agree with germline; a read error may underlie this. V gene TRBV12-3 or TRBV12-4 combines with J gene TRBJ2-1, with a tentative D call TRBD2 (7 bases). The CDR3 runs 15 residues. The CDR3 sequence is CVSSPVGGTYNEQFF. As DNA, the CDR3 is TGTGTCAGCAGTCCCGTCGGGGGGACATACAATGAGCAGTTCTTC.

Here the CDR3 reads CASSRKPLPTGEVSYEQYF. DNA of the CDR3: TGTGCCAGCAGCCGAAAACCCCTCCCGACAGGGGAGGTATCCTACGAGCAGTACTTC. V gene TRBV11-2 combines with J gene TRBJ2-7; the match to TRBD1 covers 8 bases. This CDR3 spans 19 amino acids. V dropped 5 bases and J dropped 1; count of bases not matched to a gene: 19. Germline CDR1 reads SGHAT; CDR2 reads FQNNGV.

This clonotype was counted a single time. V gene TRBV2 combines with J gene TRBJ2-7; D call uncertain. The CDR3 contains 15 residues. Trimming removed 0 bases from V and 0 bases from J, with 9 bases in between. Germline values: CDR1 SNHLY, CDR2 FYNNEI. CDR3: CASSEALQNSYEQYF. The CDR3 nucleotides are TGTGCCAGCAGTGAAGCCCTGCAAAACTCCTACGAGCAGTACTTC.

This clonotype occurred a few times. The J gene is TRBJ1-5, the V gene TRBV27; possible D gene TRBD1, 6 bases. The CDR3 has 14 amino acids. Germline V gene lookup returns CDR1 MNHEY and CDR2 SMNVEV (reference sequence). V was clipped by 5 bases and J by 4 bases, with 12 bases between them. DNA of the CDR3: TGTGCCAGCAGTCAGACAGGCCTTAATCAGCCCCAGCATTTT. This gives the protein CASSQTGLNQPQHF.

The chain joins TRBV5-1 to TRBJ1-3, with unresolved D. Germline CDR1 SGHRS, CDR2 YFSETQ. V was pared by 0 bases and J by 2 bases, with 6 bases between. The CDR3 is made up of 14 amino acids. CDR3 coding DNA: TGCGCCAGCAGCTTGGATGGAACTGGAAACACCATATATTTT. Its translation: CASSLDGTGNTIYF.

This clonotype was seen repeatedly, ten times or more. The V gene is TRBV27, the J gene TRBJ1-6, with D perhaps matching TRBD1 (6 bases). Trimming took 0 bases from V and 4 from J, leaving 10 bases between them. The germline V gene has CDR1 MNHEY and CDR2 SMNVEV (reference sequence). The CDR3 consists of 16 residues. The CDR3 here is CASSLSNRAYNSPLHF. The DNA for the CDR3 is TGTGCCAGCAGTTTATCGAACAGGGCATATAATTCACCCCTCCACTTT.

The table lists this clonotype with many counts. The V gene is TRBV5-1, the J gene TRBJ2-3, with D perhaps matching TRBD2 (5 bases). Germline CDR1 and CDR2: SGHRS and YFSETQ. Trimming shortened V by 7 bases and J by 4 bases, and 13 bases separated the two germline ends. This CDR3 has 13 amino acids. As DNA, the CDR3 is TGCGCCAGCGCTGAGGGTGGTGCAGATACGCAGTATTTT. Protein: CASAEGGADTQYF.

This clonotype was picked up many times. The DNA for the CDR3 is TGTGCCAGCAAATGGACAGGGGGCGGTTGGCAAGAGACCCAGTACTTC. Residues: CASKWTGGGWQETQYF. The chain links TRBV27 to TRBJ2-5; 11 nucleotides line up with TRBD1. V was clipped by 7 bases and J by 2 bases; unmatched bases: 9. The CDR3 runs to 16 residues. Germline V CDR1 and CDR2: MNHEY, SMNVEV (reference sequence).

This clonotype was observed a few times. The V and J genes are TRBV28 and TRBJ1-2; D is ambiguous. V lost 1 base and J lost 8, with 8 bases in between. Germline CDR1 MDHEN, CDR2 SYDVKM. CDR3 size: 12 residues. The CDR3 reads CASSLSRTGYTF. The CDR3 bases are TGTGCCAGCAGTTTATCCCGTACGGGCTACACCTTC.

The CDR3 coding sequence is TGCGCCAGCAGCCAAGACAGGGGCGGTCAGCCCCAGCATTTT. Translating it yields CASSQDRGGQPQHF. This rearrangement joins TRBV4-3 to TRBJ1-5, with D perhaps matching TRBD1 (6 bases). V lost 0 bases and J 6 bases, leaving 9 bases between the germline ends. The CDR3 totals 14 residues. Germline values: CDR1 LGHNA, CDR2 YSLEER.

This clonotype has ten or more counts. The chain combines TRBV30 with TRBJ1-2, with 9 bases matching TRBD1. V shed 2 bases and J 2 bases; nucleotides not matched to a gene: 12. CDR1 is GTSNPN, CDR2 SVGIG, per germline (reference sequence). The CDR3 consists of 17 residues. The CDR3 region has the DNA TGTGCCTGGAGTCCGCCGGGACAGGGAAGGTTAAACTATGGCTACACCTTC. It codes for CAWSPPGQGRLNYGYTF.

This chain links TRBV27 with TRBJ1-1; 7 bases agree with TRBD1. V gave up 6 bases and J gave up 5 bases; unmatched junction bases: 6. The CDR3 extends over 13 amino acids. The germline V gene encodes CDR1 MNHEY and CDR2 SMNVEV (reference sequence). CDR3 protein: CASRLQGRTEAFF. CDR3 sequence (DNA): TGTGCCAGCAGACTACAGGGGCGAACTGAAGCTTTCTTT.

This clonotype was counted many times. The DNA for the CDR3 is TGTGCCAGCAGTTTATCCGGGACAGGGGGTTCTGGGGCCAACGTCCTGACTTTC. Translation: CASSLSGTGGSGANVLTF. The chain links TRBV28 to TRBJ2-6, with TRBD1 matching over 11 bases. The germline V gene encodes CDR1 MDHEN and CDR2 SYDVKM. J was trimmed by 1 base and V by 1 base; bases with no gene match: 3. The CDR3 covers 18 residues.

The J gene is TRBJ1-5, the V gene TRBV24-1, with TRBD1 matching over 9 bases. V gave up 4 bases and J gave up 4 bases; unmatched junction bases: 10. The CDR3 runs 17 residues. Germline V gene lookup returns CDR1 KGHDR and CDR2 SFDVKD. The CDR3 region has the DNA TGTGCCACCAGTGACCCGCCGGGACAGGGTTCAAATCAGCCCCAGCATTTT. Its protein is CATSDPPGQGSNQPQHF.

This clonotype was recorded once. A much larger clonotype is one base distant, so this may be a read error. The chain combines TRBV6-5 with TRBJ2-7; the D gene is possibly TRBD2 (5 bases). Germline assignment: CDR1 MNHEY and CDR2 SVGAGI. The CDR3 runs to 14 residues. The CDR3 protein is CASSYRGTAYKQYF. CDR3 nucleotide sequence: TGTGCCAGCAGTTACCGGGGAACCGCCTACAAGCAGTACTTC.

At least ten counts were recorded for this clonotype. This chain joins TRBV18 and TRBJ1-5; D gene ambiguous. Trimming took 2 bases from V and 3 from J, leaving 5 bases between them. The CDR3 totals 13 residues. The germline CDR1 and CDR2 sequences are KGHSH and LQKENI. The CDR3 sequence: CASSPGSNQPQHF. The CDR3 DNA sequence: TGTGCCAGCTCACCAGGATCCAATCAGCCCCAGCATTTT.

As for this clonotype: This may come from a read error, since a much larger clone is one base off. This chain uses TRBV28 with TRBJ1-1; 7 bases match TRBD1. This CDR3 is built from 13 residues. The V segment lost 10 bases and the J segment 4 bases; nucleotides outside the gene matches: 9. The germline CDR1 and CDR2 sequences are MDHEN and SYDVKM. The CDR3 sequence is CATQAGGITEAFF. The DNA of the CDR3 is TGTGCCACCCAGGCAGGGGGAATCACTGAAGCTTTCTTT.

The chain carries TRBV6-1 and TRBJ1-2; D unresolved. Per the germline V gene, CDR1 is MNHNS and CDR2 is SASEGT. The ends were cut back, 5 bases at V and 4 bases at J, with 17 bases in the middle. The CDR3 covers 15 residues. The CDR3 sequence is CASSPAKGDFYGYTF. Here the CDR3 DNA reads TGTGCCAGCAGTCCCGCGAAAGGAGACTTCTATGGCTACACCTTC.

With regard to this clonotype: A much larger clone sits a single nucleotide away, making a read error possible. The chain is built from TRBV10-3 and TRBJ2-1; 8 bases agree with TRBD1. Germline-derived CDR1 and CDR2 are ENHRY and SYGVKD. The CDR3 contains 18 residues. Written as DNA, the CDR3 is TGTGCCACCAGTGAGTCCTTGTTTTTGGGGACAGGAGACAATGAGCAGTTCTTC. Translating it yields CATSESLFLGTGDNEQFF.

There are many counts of this clonotype. The V and J genes are TRBV27 and TRBJ2-7, with D unresolved. Germline V gene sequence: CDR1 MNHEY, CDR2 SMNVEV (reference sequence). Deletions cut 5 bases from V and 2 bases from J, with 10 bases between. The CDR3 runs 13 residues. In nucleotides, the CDR3 is TGTGCCAGCAGTCCTAACCGGGCCTACGAGCAGTACTTC. It encodes CASSPNRAYEQYF.

The chain carries TRBV30 and TRBJ1-3; tentative D call: TRBD1 (6 bases). CDR1 and CDR2 (germline): GTSNPN, SVGIG (reference sequence). The CDR3 has 15 residues. Trimming removed 5 bases from V and 2 bases from J, with 16 bases in between. The CDR3 is CAWGAGVSAGNTIYF. CDR3 in DNA: TGTGCCTGGGGCGCAGGGGTCTCGGCTGGAAACACCATATATTTT.

The chain uses TRBV7-3 and TRBJ2-3, with 9 bases lining up with TRBD1. CDR1 is SGHTA, CDR2 FQGTGA, per germline. CDR3 length: 17 amino acids. V lost 2 bases to trimming and J lost 1 base; unmatched junction nucleotides: 7. The CDR3 sequence: CASSLGIGTGRTDTQYF. The CDR3 DNA follows: TGTGCCAGCAGCTTAGGGATTGGGACAGGGCGCACAGATACGCAGTATTTT.

This chain connects TRBV6-1 to TRBJ1-2, with a possible D match to TRBD1 (6 bases). The CDR3 is made up of 12 amino acids. Trimming took off 6 bases at V and 8 bases at J, with 13 bases between the two ends. Germline assignment: CDR1 MNHNS and CDR2 SASEGT. The CDR3 nucleotides read TGTGCCAGCAGGGACAGAGGTTGGGGCTACACCTTC. This sequence encodes CASRDRGWGYTF.

The V and J genes are TRBV7-9 and TRBJ1-1; possible D gene TRBD1, 5 bases. The CDR3 totals 15 residues. V was shortened by 4 bases and J by 1 base, with 13 bases between the two germline ends. The germline V gene encodes CDR1 SEHNR and CDR2 FQNEAQ (reference sequence). Here the CDR3 reads CASSSPPGQNTEAFF. In nucleotides, the CDR3 is TGTGCCAGCAGCTCCCCACCCGGACAGAACACTGAAGCTTTCTTT.

This clonotype was counted once. CDR3 amino acids: CSVAGLAGDNEQFF. In nucleotides, the CDR3 is TGCAGCGTCGCGGGACTAGCGGGGGACAATGAGCAGTTCTTC. V and J are TRBV29-1 and TRBJ2-1, with TRBD2 matching 14 bases. From germline, CDR1 is SQVTM and CDR2 ANQGSEA. V trimming: 6 bases; J trimming: 5 bases; junction bases outside the gene matches: 3. The CDR3 sequence is 14 residues long.

This clonotype showed up just a few times. V and J are TRBV7-3 and TRBJ2-1; a possible D gene is TRBD1 (6 bases). CDR3 size: 12 residues. The germline gives CDR1 SGHTA, CDR2 FQGTGA. Trimming left V 4 bases short and J 9 bases short, with 10 bases between. The CDR3, as DNA: TGTGCCAGCAGCTCCCAGGGGACTGAGCAGTTCTTC. Translation: CASSSQGTEQFF. The full variable domain, completed using reference TRBV7-3 and TRBJ2-1, is GAGVSQTPSNKVTEKGKYVELRCDPISGHTALYWYRQSLGQGPEFLIYFQGTGAADDSGLPNDRFFAVRPEGSVSTLKIQRTERGDSAVYLCASSSQGTEQFFGPGTRLTVL.